The 30 T cell receptor beta chains below come from one sample, sequenced in a study of blood T cell repertoires in COVID-19. Libraries were prepared by immunoSEQ multiplex PCR; TCRdb keeps only in-frame clonotypes and omits some of them. The sample records about 270,000 clones, roughly 85% being singletons. The material sequenced was PBMCs or T cells enriched from blood (not recorded which). The receptors stem from a woman between 45 and 60 years old with acute COVID-19.

V usage is TRBV29-1 and J usage is TRBJ1-1; 7 bases are a match to TRBD1. The CDR3 covers 11 residues. CDR1 and CDR2 (germline): SQVTM, ANQGSEA. Trimming cost V 8 bases and J 11 bases; bases outside gene matches: 11. This CDR3 reads CSFRDSGDAFF. The CDR3, as DNA: TGCAGCTTCCGGGACAGTGGGGACGCTTTCTTT.

J is TRBJ1-5 and V is TRBV18, with D perhaps TRBD1 (6 bases). The germline CDR1 and CDR2 sequences are KGHSH and LQKENI. The CDR3 has 14 amino acids. With 3 bases removed from V and 3 bases from J, the gap between germline ends came to 9 bases. The CDR3 coding sequence is TGTGCCAGCTCACCGACAGGAGACAATCAGCCCCAGCATTTT. Encoded protein: CASSPTGDNQPQHF.

The gene calls are TRBV5-4 and TRBJ2-1, with 10 nucleotides matching TRBD2. Germline values: CDR1 SGHNT, CDR2 YYREEE (reference sequence). Unmatched junction bases numbered 8, after V lost 1 base and J lost 1 base. The CDR3 contains 18 residues. The CDR3 here is CASSLRRTSGTSYNEQFF. The DNA for the CDR3 is TGTGCCAGCAGCTTGCGCCGGACTAGCGGAACTTCCTACAATGAGCAGTTCTTC. The entire variable domain, with the rest obtained from reference TRBV5-4 and TRBJ2-1, is as follows: ETGVTQSPTHLIKTRGQQVTLRCSSQSGHNTVSWYQQALGQGPQFIFQYYREEENGRGNFPPRFSGLQFPNYSSELNVNALELDDSALYLCASSLRRTSGTSYNEQFFGPGTRLTVL.

The chain is built from TRBV7-2 and TRBJ2-1; 8 positions match TRBD1. The CDR3 spans 15 residues. With 5 bases clipped from V and 5 bases from J, the junction kept 8 bases outside the gene matches. Germline lookup yields CDR1 SGHTA and CDR2 FQGNSA. The CDR3 here is CASSPGTGYNNEQFF. The CDR3 DNA reads as TGTGCCAGCAGCCCAGGGACAGGCTACAACAATGAGCAGTTCTTC.

The rearrangement joins TRBV20-1 to TRBJ2-1; D gene ambiguous. Per the germline V gene, CDR1 is DFQATT and CDR2 is SNEGSKA (reference sequence). V was shortened by 3 bases and J by 4 bases, with 7 bases between the two germline ends. CDR3 length equals 12 residues. CDR3 in DNA: TGCAGTGCTAGTGATAGTTACAATGAGCAGTTCTTC. Amino acids: CSASDSYNEQFF.

Here the CDR3 DNA reads TGTGCCAGCAGGGAGATGGACACTATTTCTGAAGCTTTCTTT. Translated: CASREMDTISEAFF. This chain links TRBV6-5 with TRBJ1-1, with D perhaps TRBD1 (5 bases). CDR3 size: 14 residues. In germline, CDR1 is MNHEY, CDR2 SVGAGI. Trimming cost V 6 bases and J 6 bases, with 17 bases left between them.

The chain recombines TRBV14 with TRBJ2-3, with D perhaps TRBD1 (6 bases). The V and J ends lost 3 bases and 1 base respectively, with 8 bases between them. The CDR3 loop spans 14 amino acids. In germline, CDR1 is SGHDN, CDR2 FVKESK. CDR3 bases: TGTGCCAGCAGCCATAGACAGGGCACAGATACGCAGTATTTT. Its translation is CASSHRQGTDTQYF.

The J gene is TRBJ2-3, the V gene TRBV6-2 or TRBV6-3; 13 nucleotides line up with TRBD2. The CDR3 is made up of 16 amino acids. Germline V gene data show CDR1 as MNHEY and CDR2 as SVGEGT. With 2 bases clipped from V and 2 bases from J, the junction kept 1 base outside the gene matches. The CDR3 bases are TGTGCCAGCAGTTACGGACTAGCGGGGGCCACAGATACGCAGTATTTT. Translated, it gives CASSYGLAGATDTQYF.

This rearrangement joins TRBV7-9 to TRBJ1-5; tentative D call: TRBD1 (6 bases). The CDR3 totals 14 residues. CDR1 and CDR2 (germline): SEHNR, FQNEAQ (reference sequence). Trimming cost V 3 bases and J 7 bases, with 13 bases left between them. The DNA for the CDR3 is TGTGCCAGCAGCTTGGAGACAGGTGGCCAGCCCCAGCATTTT. Encoded protein: CASSLETGGQPQHF.

The chain joins TRBV5-1 to TRBJ1-1; 9 bases map to TRBD1. The CDR3 extends over 15 amino acids. Trimming took 5 bases from V and 4 from J; bases not matched to a gene: 9. CDR1 is SGHRS and CDR2 is YFSETQ in the germline V gene. CDR3 region: CASSPQGAPGTEAFF. CDR3 coding DNA: TGCGCCAGCAGTCCACAGGGGGCGCCGGGCACTGAAGCTTTCTTT.

The rearrangement joins TRBV7-2 to TRBJ1-2, with 9 nucleotides matching TRBD1. The V and J ends lost 5 bases and 4 bases, in that order; junction bases with no gene match: 11. This CDR3 has 16 residues. CDR1 is SGHTA and CDR2 is FQGNSA in the germline V gene. CDR3 protein: CASSPHGGTGLYGYTF. The CDR3 coding sequence is TGTGCCAGCAGCCCACACGGAGGGACAGGGCTCTATGGCTACACCTTC.

This chain joins TRBV7-2 and TRBJ2-1; 8 positions match TRBD2. This CDR3 comprises 17 residues. Trimming took 4 bases from V and 2 from J; bases not matched to a gene: 10. CDR1 SGHTA and CDR2 FQGNSA come from the germline V gene. The DNA of the CDR3 is TGTGCCAGCAGCTCTCTGTTAGGCGGGGGGACCTACAATGAGCAGTTCTTC. Translating gives CASSSLLGGGTYNEQFF.

This sequence joins TRBV9 and TRBJ2-7, with TRBD1 matching 9 bases. This CDR3 spans 14 amino acids. Unmatched junction bases numbered 4, after V lost 0 bases and J lost 6 bases. Per germline, CDR1 SGDLS and CDR2 YYNGEE. In nucleotides, the CDR3 is TGTGCCAGCAGCGTAGTGGGACAGGGAGGCGAGCAGTACTTC. Protein: CASSVVGQGGEQYF. The whole variable domain, filled in from reference TRBV9 and TRBJ2-7, reads DSGVTQTPKHLITATGQRVTLRCSPRSGDLSVYWYQQSLDQGLQFLIQYYNGEERAKGNILERFSAQQFPDLHSELNLSSLELGDSALYFCASSVVGQGGEQYFGPGTRLTVT.

The V gene is TRBV30, the J gene TRBJ1-2; 9 bases line up with TRBD1. V lost 6 bases and J lost 4; bases outside the gene matches: 9. The CDR3 totals 14 residues. The germline V gene has CDR1 GTSNPN and CDR2 SVGIG (reference sequence). For the CDR3, the DNA is TGTGCCTGTGCGGGACAGGGTGTGGGCTATGGCTACACCTTC. The encoded protein is CACAGQGVGYGYTF. The full variable domain, completed using reference TRBV30 and TRBJ1-2, is SQTIHQWPATLVQPVGSPLSLECTVEGTSNPNLYWYRQAAGRGLQLLFYSVGIGQISSEVPQNLSASRPQDRQFILSSKKLLLSDSGFYLCACAGQGVGYGYTFGSGTRLTVV.

This clone was observed a few times. This chain uses TRBV30 with TRBJ2-7; TRBD2 is a possible D gene (6 bases). This CDR3 comprises 15 residues. Deletions cut 1 base from V and 3 bases from J, with 16 bases between. In germline, CDR1 is GTSNPN, CDR2 SVGIG (reference sequence). The CDR3 protein is CAWSGRGIGNYEQYF. DNA of the CDR3: TGTGCCTGGAGTGGTCGGGGGATAGGGAACTACGAGCAGTACTTC.

The chain uses TRBV4-1 and TRBJ1-2, with TRBD1 identical over 7 bases. This CDR3 region has 17 residues. The germline gives CDR1 MGHRA, CDR2 YSYEKL. The ends lost 0 bases at V and 0 bases at J; junction bases unmatched: 7. CDR3 DNA sequence: TGCGCCAGCAGCCAAGACGCAGGGGGACCTACTAACTATGGCTACACCTTC. Its protein is CASSQDAGGPTNYGYTF.

The chain is built from TRBV28 and TRBJ2-5, with D maybe TRBD1 (6 bases). CDR3 length: 13 amino acids. CDR1 is MDHEN and CDR2 is SYDVKM in the germline V gene. The V end was cut by 6 bases, the J end by 1 base, with 9 bases between. CDR3 coding DNA: TGTGCCAGCAGCCAGGGGACCCAAGAGACCCAGTACTTC. Protein product: CASSQGTQETQYF.

The chain recombines TRBV30 with TRBJ1-2, with 7 bases lining up with TRBD1. V shed 1 base, J shed 4 bases, and the junction held 3 bases outside the gene matches. Germline CDR1 is GTSNPN and CDR2 is SVGIG (reference sequence). CDR3 length: 13 amino acids. CDR3 DNA: TGTGCCTGGAGTGGGGACAGACTCTATGGCTACACCTTC. Translation: CAWSGDRLYGYTF.

V gene TRBV27 combines with J gene TRBJ1-6, with 8 nucleotides matching TRBD1. Germline CDR1 reads MNHEY; CDR2 reads SMNVEV (reference sequence). This CDR3 is built from 14 residues. The junction had 8 bases not matched to a gene; V was cut back by 10 bases and J by 6 bases. The chain's CDR3 is CATLGQGSNSPLHF. The CDR3 nucleotides are TGTGCCACCCTTGGACAGGGCTCTAATTCACCCCTCCACTTT.

The gene calls are TRBV5-4 and TRBJ1-1; weak D call: TRBD1 (5 bases). The CDR3 spans 15 residues. The V gene lost 0 bases and the J gene lost 3 bases, with 12 bases spanning the gap. CDR1 is SGHNT and CDR2 is YYREEE in the germline V gene (reference sequence). The CDR3 DNA follows: TGTGCCAGCAGCTTGGAGCCGGGAGGGGACACTGAAGCTTTCTTT. This gives the protein CASSLEPGGDTEAFF.

The chain employs TRBV25-1 and TRBJ2-1; TRBD2 agrees at 10 bases. CDR3 length: 17 amino acids. Germline CDR1 is MGHDK and CDR2 is SYGVNS. Trimming at V came to 0 bases and at J to 7 bases, leaving 9 bases not matched to a gene. CDR3 nucleotide sequence: TGTGCCAGCAGTGAATACCTAGCGGGGGAGGCGGTGAATGAGCAGTTCTTC. Its protein is CASSEYLAGEAVNEQFF.

This chain joins TRBV15 and TRBJ2-4; 10 bases are a match to TRBD1. The CDR3 length is 17 residues. Germline V gives CDR1 LNHNV, CDR2 YYDKDF (reference sequence). Unmatched junction bases numbered 13, after V lost 3 bases and J lost 8 bases. In DNA, the CDR3 is TGTGCCACCAGCAGCTACCCGCCGGGACAGGGGTTGGACATTCAGTACTTC. Amino acids: CATSSYPPGQGLDIQYF.

This chain connects TRBV7-2 to TRBJ1-1, with a weak D call TRBD1 (5 bases). The CDR3 is 12 residues long. V was shortened by 0 bases and J by 10 bases, with 9 bases between the two germline ends. From germline, CDR1 is SGHTA and CDR2 FQGNSA. The CDR3 spells CASSLAGQLAFF. The CDR3 nucleotides are TGTGCCAGCAGCTTAGCGGGGCAATTAGCTTTCTTT.

The gene calls are TRBV29-1 and TRBJ1-1, with 7 bases identical to TRBD1. Trimming removed 4 bases from V and 4 bases from J; junction bases left unmatched: 6. CDR1 SQVTM and CDR2 ANQGSEA come from the germline V gene. This CDR3 contains 13 residues. CDR3 DNA: TGCAGCGTTGCTGTGACAGGGAGCACTGAAGCTTTCTTT. Translated, it gives CSVAVTGSTEAFF.

This clone came up once. This chain connects TRBV9 to TRBJ2-1; possible D gene TRBD2, 5 bases. There are 15 residues in the CDR3. Germline V lookup: CDR1 SGDLS, CDR2 YYNGEE. V was pared by 3 bases and J by 0 bases, with 10 bases between. CDR3: CASSATRSSYNEQFF. The CDR3, as DNA: TGTGCCAGCAGCGCTACTAGAAGCTCCTACAATGAGCAGTTCTTC.

In its sample, this clone was seen a few times. This chain links TRBV5-1 with TRBJ1-3, with 7 nucleotides matching TRBD1. The length of the CDR3 is 14 residues. The V gene end was trimmed by 6 bases and the J gene end by 4 bases; junction bases not matched to a gene: 7. Per the germline V gene, CDR1 is SGHRS and CDR2 is YFSETQ. This chain's CDR3 is CASKGSQGGNTIYF. The CDR3 DNA sequence: TGCGCCAGCAAAGGATCACAGGGGGGAAACACCATATATTTT.

V usage is TRBV6-5 and J usage is TRBJ2-2; D uncertain. Looked up from germline, CDR1 is MNHEY and CDR2 is SVGAGI. This CDR3 contains 16 residues. Trimming cost V 1 base and J 4 bases, with 13 bases left between them. DNA for the CDR3: TGTGCCAGCAGTTACTTTGGTGGTCACGGCACCGGGGAGCTGTTTTTT. As protein: CASSYFGGHGTGELFF.

This clone was seen just once. The chain has TRBV11-2 and TRBJ2-5; D possibly corresponds to TRBD2 (6 bases). CDR1 is SGHAT, CDR2 FQNNGV, per germline. With 1 base removed from V and 0 bases from J, the gap between germline ends came to 9 bases. The CDR3 runs 15 residues. This CDR3 reads CASSLVAGNQETQYF. The CDR3 coding sequence is TGTGCCAGCAGCTTAGTTGCGGGGAACCAAGAGACCCAGTACTTC.

This clone came up a few times. The chain joins TRBV18 to TRBJ1-1, with D possibly matching TRBD1 (5 bases). This CDR3 is 15 amino acids long. Per the germline V gene, CDR1 is KGHSH and CDR2 is LQKENI. Trimming cost V 8 bases and J 4 bases, with 20 bases left between them. Written as DNA, the CDR3 is TGTGCCAGCACATCCCTTATGGGGGGAAGCACTGAAGCTTTCTTT. Protein sequence: CASTSLMGGSTEAFF.

This clone has a handful of counts. The chain uses TRBV6-5 and TRBJ2-1; possibly TRBD1 for D (5 bases). Trimming stripped 4 bases from V and 9 bases from J, with 22 bases between. Germline CDR1 is MNHEY and CDR2 is SVGAGI. CDR3 length equals 16 residues. The CDR3 protein is CASSSQGRGAVSEQFF. In nucleotides, the CDR3 is TGTGCCAGCAGTTCTCAAGGAAGGGGCGCGGTATCTGAGCAGTTCTTC.